The rows below give T cell receptor beta chains drawn from one sample of a study of control samples from healthy donors and cancer patients. TCRdb's table, derived via immunoSEQ multiplex PCR, lists solely in-frame clones and lacks some. The sample holds about 99,000 clones; roughly 90% are singletons and the top ten take 15% to 20%. Sample: PBMCs. These receptors originate from a man aged 55 to 70 with lung cancer. Each CDR3 is given with its conserved first and last residue.

V: TRBV30
J: TRBJ1-2
CDR3: CAGEVHDRGNYGYTF

V: TRBV24-1
J: TRBJ1-2
CDR3: CATSPAGSDYGYTF

V: TRBV2
J: TRBJ2-1
CDR3: CASSEPLRNEQFF

V: TRBV5-1
J: TRBJ2-2
CDR3: CASSSGQVNTGELFF

V: TRBV7-2
J: TRBJ1-2
CDR3: CASSPLGSANYGYTF

V: TRBV7-2
J: TRBJ2-7
CDR3: CASSVSGGDTYEQYF

V: TRBV4-1
J: TRBJ2-7
CDR3: CASSRLAGTPTYEQYF

V: TRBV11-3
J: TRBJ2-6
CDR3: CASGRGTASGANVLTF

V: TRBV19
J: TRBJ1-6
CDR3: CASSIEAGTSYNSPLHF

V: TRBV19
J: TRBJ1-2
CDR3: CASKSNRAGDNYGYTF

V: TRBV3-1/TRBV3-2
J: TRBJ1-6
CDR3: CASTSSQGGPYNSPLHF

V: TRBV6-5
J: TRBJ2-1
CDR3: CASSYSPGVDNEQFF

V: TRBV4-1
J: TRBJ2-1
CDR3: CASSQVAASDRNEQFF

V: TRBV2
J: TRBJ2-4
CDR3: CASMEGDTLAKNIQYF

V: TRBV5-1
J: TRBJ1-4
CDR3: CASSLDMSKATNEKLFF

V: TRBV6-1
J: TRBJ2-2
CDR3: CASSGQPLGNTGELFF

V: TRBV6-2/TRBV6-3
J: TRBJ2-1
CDR3: CASSYVGGSDEQFF

V: TRBV5-4
J: TRBJ1-2
CDR3: CASSLMPLGGNYGYTF

V: TRBV5-5
J: TRBJ2-7
CDR3: CASSLDLLWAVGKGEQYF

V: TRBV6-5
J: TRBJ2-3
CDR3: CASNPRGGRTDTQYF

V: TRBV5-1
J: TRBJ2-6
CDR3: CASSPADSSGANVLTF

V: TRBV18
J: TRBJ1-6
CDR3: CASSPGRTGSNSPLHF

V: TRBV5-1
J: TRBJ1-1
CDR3: CASIPSPGASTEAFF

V: TRBV4-1
J: TRBJ2-3
CDR3: CASSLNWMGTDTQYF

V: TRBV27
J: TRBJ1-1
CDR3: CASSLGTQNTEAFF

V: TRBV29-1
J: TRBJ2-3
CDR3: CSVTGEQSNPATDTQYF

V: TRBV11-3
J: TRBJ2-1
CDR3: CASSLVGQFGNEQFF

V: TRBV7-9
J: TRBJ1-1
CDR3: CASSLRANTEAFF

V: TRBV5-5
J: TRBJ1-5
CDR3: CASSFGGGGNQPQHF

V: TRBV5-1
J: TRBJ1-2
CDR3: CASSTPGEGYGYTF